Presented here are 5 T cell receptor beta chains from one specimen sequenced in a study of T cells in Graves' hyperthyroidism and ophthalmopathy. Amplification of TCR beta CDR3 regions was performed using RNA transcripts as template. An initial round of RT-PCR targeting the TCR CDR3 relied on the HTBI primer set. TCRdb passed the multiplex PCR reads through MiXCR, listing each CDR3 protein once. The table has more than 500,000 distinct CDR3 sequences, less than 15% seen once. Material for sequencing was blood. The receptors derive from a middle-aged woman with Graves' hyperthyroidism.

CDR3 residues: CASSLRLAGVATQYF. CDR3 bases: TGTGCCAGCAGTTTACGACTAGCGGGAGTGGCTACGCAGTATTTT. This chain links TRBV12-3 or TRBV12-4 with TRBJ2-3; 12 positions match TRBD2. The CDR3 spans 15 residues. V dropped 2 bases and J dropped 8; count of bases not matched to a gene: 5.

This sequence joins TRBV14 and TRBJ1-2; the D gene is possibly TRBD1 (5 bases). V was clipped by 0 bases and J by 3 bases, with 8 bases between them. The CDR3 runs to 14 residues. Germline V lookup: CDR1 SGHDN, CDR2 FVKESK. Here the CDR3 DNA reads TGTGCCAGCAGCCAAGATCCGGGGGACTATGGCTACACCTTC. Amino acid sequence: CASSQDPGDYGYTF.

Only a few counts were recorded for this clonotype. V usage is TRBV14 and J usage is TRBJ2-2, with 11 positions matching TRBD1. J lost 4 bases, V lost 4 bases, and 5 bases had no gene match. Germline V lookup: CDR1 SGHDN, CDR2 FVKESK. This CDR3 has 16 residues. CDR3 bases: TGTGCCAGCAGCCTCGAAGGACAGGGGGCCACCGGGGAGCTGTTTTTT. This translates into CASSLEGQGATGELFF.

The chain has TRBV29-1 and TRBJ1-4, with D unclear. CDR1 and CDR2 from the germline V gene are SQVTM and ANQGSEA. The V gene lost 5 bases and the J gene lost 7 bases, with 14 bases spanning the gap. This CDR3 comprises 13 residues. The CDR3 DNA is TGCAGCGTTAACGGGAGGTCTTCTGAAAAACTGTTTTTT. Translation gives CSVNGRSSEKLFF.

This clonotype was detected only once. The chain joins TRBV3-1 to TRBJ2-4; D possibly corresponds to TRBD2 (6 bases). Germline lookup yields CDR1 LGHDT and CDR2 YNNKEL (reference sequence). The CDR3 runs 16 residues. V shed 2 bases and J shed 1 base, with 12 bases lying between them. In nucleotides, the CDR3 is TGTGCCAGCAGCCAATTTTCGGCGGGGGCCAAAAACATTCAGTACTTC. It translates to CASSQFSAGAKNIQYF.